The present T cell receptor beta chain was sequenced within a study of T cell repertoires in urothelial bladder cancer. This clone showed up just a few times. Only in-frame clones appear in the TCRdb table, and some are missing; sequencing was by immunoSEQ multiplex PCR. The top ten clones hold 5.5% to 7% of a sample with some 11,000 clones, about 64% of them seen once. The TCR was taken from a human donor with a benign inflammatory bladder lesion. Sequencing input: tumor-infiltrating cells from bladder cancer.

The CDR3 region has the DNA TGCAGTGTTTCGGGCGGGAATGAGCAGTTCTTC. Protein product: CSVSGGNEQFF. The chain couples TRBV20-1 to TRBJ2-1; possible D gene TRBD2, 5 bases. Germline-derived CDR1 and CDR2 are DFQATT and SNEGSKA (reference sequence). This CDR3 contains 11 residues. Trimming removed 7 bases from V and 7 bases from J, with 11 bases in between.